What follows describes a single T cell receptor beta chain. Trimming took 6 bases from V and 5 from J; bases not matched to a gene: 7. The CDR3 extends over 14 amino acids. CDR1 is WSHSY and CDR2 is SAAADI in the germline V gene. This sample is part of a study of blood T cell repertoires in COVID-19. Turning to the study itself: Sites in the United States, Italy and Spain provided acute and convalescent COVID-19 samples.

Per the original methods: How many nucleated cells were present was estimated from reference gene primer amplification. Libraries were prepared by immunoSEQ multiplex PCR; TCRdb keeps only in-frame clonotypes and omits some of them. The V and J calls and clone size come from that table; D and trimming were worked out from the DNA. The data contain some 93,000 clones, approximately 86% of them singletons. This chain uses TRBV10-2 with TRBJ1-1; 9 positions agree with TRBD1. Sequences were obtained from peripheral blood. The origin of this receptor is a man in his sixties with acute or convalescent COVID-19. The CDR3 protein is CASRKGQGVTEAFF. The CDR3 DNA follows: TGCGCCAGCAGGAAGGGACAGGGAGTTACTGAAGCTTTCTTT.